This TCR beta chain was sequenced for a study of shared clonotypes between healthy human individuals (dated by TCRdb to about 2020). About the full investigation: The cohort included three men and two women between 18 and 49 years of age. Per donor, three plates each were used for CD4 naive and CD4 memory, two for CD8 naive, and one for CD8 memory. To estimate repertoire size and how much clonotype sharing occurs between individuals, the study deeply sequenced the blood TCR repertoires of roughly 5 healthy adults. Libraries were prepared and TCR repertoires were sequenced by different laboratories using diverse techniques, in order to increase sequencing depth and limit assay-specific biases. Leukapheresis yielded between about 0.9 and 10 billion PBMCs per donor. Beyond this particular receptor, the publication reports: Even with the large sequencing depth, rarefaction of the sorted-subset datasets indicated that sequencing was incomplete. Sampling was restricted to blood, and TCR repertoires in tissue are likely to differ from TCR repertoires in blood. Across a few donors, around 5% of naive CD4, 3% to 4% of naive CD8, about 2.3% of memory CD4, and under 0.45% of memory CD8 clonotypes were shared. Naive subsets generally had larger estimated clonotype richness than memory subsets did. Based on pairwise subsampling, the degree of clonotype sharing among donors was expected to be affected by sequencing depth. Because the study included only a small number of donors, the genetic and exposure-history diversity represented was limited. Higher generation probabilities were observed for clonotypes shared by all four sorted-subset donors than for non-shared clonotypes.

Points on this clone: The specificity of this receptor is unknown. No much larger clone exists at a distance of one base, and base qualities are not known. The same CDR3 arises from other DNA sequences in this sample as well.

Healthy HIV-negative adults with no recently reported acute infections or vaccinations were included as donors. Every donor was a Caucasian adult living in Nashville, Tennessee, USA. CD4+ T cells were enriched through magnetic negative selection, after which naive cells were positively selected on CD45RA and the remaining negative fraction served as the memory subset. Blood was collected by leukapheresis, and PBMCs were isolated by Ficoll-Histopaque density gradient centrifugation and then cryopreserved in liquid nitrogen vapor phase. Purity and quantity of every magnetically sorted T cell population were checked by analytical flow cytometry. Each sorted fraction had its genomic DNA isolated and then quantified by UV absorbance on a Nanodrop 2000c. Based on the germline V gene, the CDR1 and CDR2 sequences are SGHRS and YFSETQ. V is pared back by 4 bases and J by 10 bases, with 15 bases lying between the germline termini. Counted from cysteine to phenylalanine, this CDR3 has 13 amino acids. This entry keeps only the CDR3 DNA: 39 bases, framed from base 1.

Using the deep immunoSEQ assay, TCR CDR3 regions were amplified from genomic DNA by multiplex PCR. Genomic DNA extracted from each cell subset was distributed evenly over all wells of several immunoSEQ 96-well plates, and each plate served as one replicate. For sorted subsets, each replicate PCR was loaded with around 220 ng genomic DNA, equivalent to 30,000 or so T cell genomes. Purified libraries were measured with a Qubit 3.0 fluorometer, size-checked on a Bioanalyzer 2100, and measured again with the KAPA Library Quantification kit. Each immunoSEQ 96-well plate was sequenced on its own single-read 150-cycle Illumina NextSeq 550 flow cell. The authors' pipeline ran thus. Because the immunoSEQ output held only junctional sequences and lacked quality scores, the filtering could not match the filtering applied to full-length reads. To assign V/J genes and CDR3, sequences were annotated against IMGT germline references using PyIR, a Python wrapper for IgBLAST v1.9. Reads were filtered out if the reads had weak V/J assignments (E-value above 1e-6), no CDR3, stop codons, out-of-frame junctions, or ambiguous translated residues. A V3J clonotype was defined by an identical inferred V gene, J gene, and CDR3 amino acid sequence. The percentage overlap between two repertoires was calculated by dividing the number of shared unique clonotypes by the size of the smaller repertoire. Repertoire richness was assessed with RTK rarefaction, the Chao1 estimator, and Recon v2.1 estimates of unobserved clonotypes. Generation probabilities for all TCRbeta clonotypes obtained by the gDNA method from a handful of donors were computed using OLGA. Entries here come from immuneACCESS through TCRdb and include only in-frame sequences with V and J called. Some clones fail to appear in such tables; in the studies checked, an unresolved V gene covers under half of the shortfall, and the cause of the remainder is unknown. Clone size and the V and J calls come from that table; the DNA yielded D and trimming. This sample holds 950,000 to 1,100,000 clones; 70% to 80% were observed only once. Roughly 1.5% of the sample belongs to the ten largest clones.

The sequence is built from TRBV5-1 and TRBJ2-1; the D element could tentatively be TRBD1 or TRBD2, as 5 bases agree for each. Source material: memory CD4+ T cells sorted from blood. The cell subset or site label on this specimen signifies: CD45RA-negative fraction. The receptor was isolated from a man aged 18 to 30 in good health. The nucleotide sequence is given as TGCGCCAGCAGCCCCCAGGGAGAGGGGGAGCAGTTCTTC. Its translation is CASSPQGEGEQFF. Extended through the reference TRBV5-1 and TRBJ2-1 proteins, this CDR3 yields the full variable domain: KAGVTQTPRYLIKTRGQQVTLSCSPISGHRSVSWYQQTPGQGLQFLFEYFSETQRNKGNFPGRFSGRQFSNSRSEMNVSTLELGDSALYLCASSPQGEGEQFFGPGTRLTVL.